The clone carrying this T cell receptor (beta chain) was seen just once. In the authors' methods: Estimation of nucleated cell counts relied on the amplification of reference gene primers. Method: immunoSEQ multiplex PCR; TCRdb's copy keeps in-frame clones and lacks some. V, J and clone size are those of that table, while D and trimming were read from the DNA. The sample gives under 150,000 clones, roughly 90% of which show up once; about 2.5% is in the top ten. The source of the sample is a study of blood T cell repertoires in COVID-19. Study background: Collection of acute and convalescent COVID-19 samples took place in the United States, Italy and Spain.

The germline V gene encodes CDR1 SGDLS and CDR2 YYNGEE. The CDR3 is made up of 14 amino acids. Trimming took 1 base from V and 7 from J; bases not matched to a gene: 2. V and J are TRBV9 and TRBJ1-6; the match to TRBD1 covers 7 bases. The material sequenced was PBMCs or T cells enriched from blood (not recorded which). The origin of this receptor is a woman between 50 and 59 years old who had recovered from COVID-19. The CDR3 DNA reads TGTGCCAGCAGCGTAACAGGGGCGAATTCACCCCTCCACTTT. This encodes CASSVTGANSPLHF.